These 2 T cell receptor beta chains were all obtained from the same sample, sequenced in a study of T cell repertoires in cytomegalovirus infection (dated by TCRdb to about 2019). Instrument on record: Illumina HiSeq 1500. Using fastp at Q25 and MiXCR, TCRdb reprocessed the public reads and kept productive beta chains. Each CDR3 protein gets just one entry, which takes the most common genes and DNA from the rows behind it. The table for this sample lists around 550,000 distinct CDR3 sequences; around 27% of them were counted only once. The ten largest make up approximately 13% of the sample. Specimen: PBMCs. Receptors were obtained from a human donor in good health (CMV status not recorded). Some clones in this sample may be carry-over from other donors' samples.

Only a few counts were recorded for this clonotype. The chain's CDR3 is CASSQSTGPGDTEAFF. The CDR3 DNA follows: TGCGCCAGCAGCCAAAGTACAGGGCCCGGGGACACTGAAGCTTTCTTT. J is TRBJ1-1 and V is TRBV4-1, with D tentatively TRBD1 (6 bases). CDR1 is MGHRA and CDR2 is YSYEKL in the germline V gene. V was trimmed by 2 bases and J by 3 bases, leaving 16 bases between them. The CDR3 contains 16 residues.

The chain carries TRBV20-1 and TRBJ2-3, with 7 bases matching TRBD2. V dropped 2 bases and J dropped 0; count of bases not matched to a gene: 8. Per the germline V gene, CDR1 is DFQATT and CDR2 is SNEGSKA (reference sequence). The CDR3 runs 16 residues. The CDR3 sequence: CSARLNSGFSTDTQYF. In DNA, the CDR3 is TGCAGTGCTAGACTGAATAGCGGGTTCAGCACAGATACGCAGTATTTT.